This T cell receptor beta chain was observed in a study of identical twins (TCRdb year 2016). At the level of the whole study: To test whether fetal clonotypes persist, this study deep-sequenced TCR alpha and beta repertoires from monozygotic twins, from unrelated adults of various ages, and from cord blood. Replicate twin experiments were performed at different times using different library preparation protocols to rule out contamination.

Libraries were made using 5' RACE. Data came from an Illumina HiSeq 2000. Template switching added a universal primer binding site, and the final cDNA carried a unique molecular identifier that allowed TCR cDNA molecules to be counted accurately. Specific primers in the conserved constant-segment region were used to synthesize first-strand cDNA for the TCR alpha and beta chains. To control for contamination, every cDNA library carried two barcodes: a SMART-Mk sample barcode plus Illumina barcodes. TruSeq adapter sequences and Illumina sample barcodes were added in two successive PCR steps. Sequencing of the TCR alpha and beta cDNA libraries was done on the Illumina HiSeq platform using custom primers. As for the original processing: Unique molecular identifiers were extracted from raw reads with MiGEC, and CDR3 positions were determined with MiXCR. For each individual, recombination models were inferred using an EM algorithm with the repgenHMM and IGoR tools. Shared clonotype analysis was performed with the tcR package in R, normalizing sharing by the product of cloneset sizes. To study raw recombination without the effects of thymic and clonal selection, out-of-frame nonproductive sequences were analyzed. Clones were called with MiXCR by TCRdb after fastp trimmed the public reads at Q25, and only in-frame beta chains were retained. Under each unique CDR3 protein, matching rows form one entry showing the most common genes and DNA. Here the V and J calls rest on TCRdb's processing, not on the authors' analysis. The sample table records 700,000 to 950,000 distinct CDR3 sequences; roughly 12% of these occur just once. The ten largest clonotypes hold around 1.6% of the sample.

The CDR3 runs 14 residues from the cysteine to the phenylalanine. Only the CDR3 region is kept as DNA, spanning 42 bases read in frame from base 1. V and J lose 1 base and 6 bases, and a span of 10 bases separates them. From a lookup of the germline V gene, CDR1 and CDR2 are SNHLY and FYNNEI. Beyond this particular receptor, the publication reports: Zero-insertion analyses could be partly confounded by invariant T cells such as MAIT and iNKT, though diverse VJ usage argued against such confounding for most clonotypes. Fewer insertions were carried by abundant cord blood beta clonotypes; a weaker similar trend was observed in young adult naive repertoires, while no such trend was observed in memory repertoires. In monozygotic twins, recombination models systematically underestimated out-of-frame TCR alpha sharing, but the models matched the sharing seen between unrelated individuals. Conclusions relied on cross-sectional statistical analysis, since the same donors could not be followed over many years. Compared with coincidental sharing between unrelated individuals, an excess of low generation-probability sequences was observed among out-of-frame TCR alpha sequences shared between twins. The excess sharing between twins in beta out-of-frame sequences was weaker because fewer shared sequences reduced the signal-to-noise ratio.

Concerning this clonotype itself: Its binding antigen is unknown. Base qualities are not at hand, and no much larger clone is one base apart.

Every donor in the study was a healthy Caucasian. The twin cohort consisted of three pairs of female monozygotic twins, all aged roughly 18 to 30 years. Peripheral blood mononuclear cells were the source from which RNA for the TCR libraries was isolated. Separately, the same data were catalogued under a study of yellow fever vaccine responses in identical twins. As described in the second report: The T cell response to vaccination in identical twins was reported by the authors to appear partly convergent and partly personalized. Focusing on identical twins, the study followed the T cell clones that responded to the vaccine, and did so with precision.

The chain uses TRBV2 and TRBJ2-1; TRBD2 could be the D gene, as 5 bases match. The clonotype was recovered from a woman under 30 in good health. The specimen was PBMCs. The DNA is TGTGCCAGCAGTGAAGGAAACGCGGGCAATGAGCAGTTCTTC. This is translated as CASSEGNAGNEQFF. The CDR3 plus the reference TRBV2 and TRBJ2-1 genes for the other parts give the full variable domain: EPEVTQTPSHQVTQMGQEVILRCVPISNHLYFYWYRQILGQKVEFLVSFYNNEISEKSEIFDDQFSVERPDGSNFTLKIRSTKLEDSAMYFCASSEGNAGNEQFFGPGTRLTVL.